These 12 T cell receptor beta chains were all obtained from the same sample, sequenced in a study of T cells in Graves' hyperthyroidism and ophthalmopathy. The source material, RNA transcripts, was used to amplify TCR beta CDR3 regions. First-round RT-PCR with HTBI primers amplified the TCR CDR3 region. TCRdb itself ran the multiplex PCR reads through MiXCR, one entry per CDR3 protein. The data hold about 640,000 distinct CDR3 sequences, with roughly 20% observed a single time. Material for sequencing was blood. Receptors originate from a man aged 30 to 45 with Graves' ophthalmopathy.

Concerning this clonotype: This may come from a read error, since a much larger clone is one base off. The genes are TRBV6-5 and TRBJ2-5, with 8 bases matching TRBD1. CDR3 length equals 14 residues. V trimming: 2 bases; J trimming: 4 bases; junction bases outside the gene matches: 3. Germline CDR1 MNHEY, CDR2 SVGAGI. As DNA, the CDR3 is TGTGCCAGCAGTTACGTCGGACAGGGAGAGACCCAGTACTTC. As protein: CASSYVGQGETQYF.

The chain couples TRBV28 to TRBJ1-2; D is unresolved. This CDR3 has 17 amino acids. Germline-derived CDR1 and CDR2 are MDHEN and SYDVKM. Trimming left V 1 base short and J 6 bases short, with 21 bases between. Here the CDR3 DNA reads TGTGCCAGCAGTTTATCCGACTCCAGGCGAAGGGTGGATGGCTACACCTTC. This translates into CASSLSDSRRRVDGYTF.

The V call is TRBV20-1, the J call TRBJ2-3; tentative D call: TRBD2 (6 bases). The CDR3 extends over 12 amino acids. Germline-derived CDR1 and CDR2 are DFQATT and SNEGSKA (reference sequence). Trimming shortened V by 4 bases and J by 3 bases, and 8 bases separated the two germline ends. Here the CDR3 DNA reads TGCAGTGCTAAGCGGGCAACAGATACGCAGTATTTT. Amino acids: CSAKRATDTQYF.

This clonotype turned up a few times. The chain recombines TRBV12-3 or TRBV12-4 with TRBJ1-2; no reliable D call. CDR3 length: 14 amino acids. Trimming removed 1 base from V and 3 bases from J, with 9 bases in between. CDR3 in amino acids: CASSLGGAYYGYTF. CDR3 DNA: TGTGCCAGCAGTTTAGGGGGAGCCTACTATGGCTACACCTTC.

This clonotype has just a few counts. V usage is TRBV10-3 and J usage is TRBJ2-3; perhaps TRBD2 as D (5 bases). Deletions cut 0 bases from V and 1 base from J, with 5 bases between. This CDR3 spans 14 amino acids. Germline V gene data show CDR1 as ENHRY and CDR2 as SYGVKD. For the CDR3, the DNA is TGTGCCATCAGTGAGTCGGAGGGCACAGATACGCAGTATTTT. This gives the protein CAISESEGTDTQYF.

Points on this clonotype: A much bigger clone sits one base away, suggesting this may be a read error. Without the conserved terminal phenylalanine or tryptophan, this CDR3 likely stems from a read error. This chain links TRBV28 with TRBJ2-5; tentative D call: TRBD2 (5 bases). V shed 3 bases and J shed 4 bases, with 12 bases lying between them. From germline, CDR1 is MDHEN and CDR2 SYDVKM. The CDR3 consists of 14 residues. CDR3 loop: CASSLTTWPETQYL. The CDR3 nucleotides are TGTGCCAGCAGTTTGACTACCTGGCCAGAGACCCAGTACCTC.

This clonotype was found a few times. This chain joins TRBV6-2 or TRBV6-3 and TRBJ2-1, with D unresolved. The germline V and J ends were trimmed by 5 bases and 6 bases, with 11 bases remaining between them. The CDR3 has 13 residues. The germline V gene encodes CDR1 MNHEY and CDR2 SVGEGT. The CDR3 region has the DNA TGTGCCAGCAGTGCATTTGGCGTCAATGAGCAGTTCTTC. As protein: CASSAFGVNEQFF.

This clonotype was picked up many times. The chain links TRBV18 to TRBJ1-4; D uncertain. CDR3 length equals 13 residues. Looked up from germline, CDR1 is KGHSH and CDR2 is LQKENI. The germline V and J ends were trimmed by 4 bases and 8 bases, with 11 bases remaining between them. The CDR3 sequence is CASSRESGEKLFF. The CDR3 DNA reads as TGTGCCAGCTCACGGGAATCAGGAGAAAAACTGTTTTTT.

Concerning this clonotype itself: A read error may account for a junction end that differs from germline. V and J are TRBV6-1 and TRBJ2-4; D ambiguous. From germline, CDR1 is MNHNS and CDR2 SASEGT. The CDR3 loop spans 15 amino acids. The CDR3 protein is CAGSEALPYSNIQYF. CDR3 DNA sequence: TGTGCCGGCAGTGAAGCGCTCCCCTATAGCAACATTCAGTACTTC.

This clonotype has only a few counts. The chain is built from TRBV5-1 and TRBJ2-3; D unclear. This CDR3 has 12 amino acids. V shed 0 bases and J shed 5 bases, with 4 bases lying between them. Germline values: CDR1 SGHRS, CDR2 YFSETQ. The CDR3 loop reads CASSLEGDTQYF. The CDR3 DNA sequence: TGCGCCAGCAGCTTGGAGGGAGATACGCAGTATTTT.

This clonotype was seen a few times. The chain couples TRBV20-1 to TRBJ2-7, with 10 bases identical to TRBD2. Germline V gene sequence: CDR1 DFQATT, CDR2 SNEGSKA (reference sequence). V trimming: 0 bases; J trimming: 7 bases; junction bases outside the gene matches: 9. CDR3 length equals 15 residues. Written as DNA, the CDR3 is TGCAGTGCTAGAGATGCGGCTAGCGGGAGCACGGAGCAGTACTTC. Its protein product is CSARDAASGSTEQYF.

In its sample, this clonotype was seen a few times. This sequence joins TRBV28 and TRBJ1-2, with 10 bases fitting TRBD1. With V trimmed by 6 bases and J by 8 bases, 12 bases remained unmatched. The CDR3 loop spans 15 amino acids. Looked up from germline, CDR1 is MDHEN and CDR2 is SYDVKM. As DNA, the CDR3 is TGTGCCAGCAGGGGCCTGACAGGGGGCAGGAGAGGCTACACCTTC. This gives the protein CASRGLTGGRRGYTF.